Each of the 7 T cell receptor beta chains below was sequenced from the same sample in a study of control samples from healthy donors and cancer patients (dated by TCRdb to the early 2020s). Library construction relied on the immunoSEQ multiplex PCR assay. The clones in this table, taken by TCRdb from immuneACCESS, are in-frame only. Not every clone is retained; where verified, under half of the shortfall comes from an unresolved V gene, and the cause of the rest is unknown. This sample gives 400,000 to 450,000 clones in total; 75% to 95% of them show up just once. Approximately 6.3% of the sample belongs to the ten largest clones. The specimen was PBMCs. All receptors derive from a man aged 40-49 years with head and neck cancer.

The CDR3 DNA reads TGCGCCAGCAGCCAAGGGGCGGGGGTGGAGACTGAAGCTTTCTTT. As protein: CASSQGAGVETEAFF. V is TRBV4-1 and J is TRBJ1-1, with D maybe TRBD1 (5 bases). V lost 1 base and J 5 bases, leaving 14 bases between the germline ends. The CDR3 spans 15 residues. Germline CDR1 reads MGHRA; CDR2 reads YSYEKL.

This chain connects TRBV9 to TRBJ2-7; D could derive from TRBD1 or TRBD2 (5 bases each). The germline V gene has CDR1 SGDLS and CDR2 YYNGEE. The CDR3 length is 15 residues. The V end lost 0 bases, the J end lost 3 bases, and 13 bases lay between the germline ends. The CDR3, as DNA: TGTGCCAGCAGCGTAGCTTTCGGGGACCACTACGAGCAGTACTTC. Its translation: CASSVAFGDHYEQYF.

V and J are TRBV3-1 (or the pseudogene TRBV3-2) and TRBJ1-1; D remains ambiguous. Germline CDR1 and CDR2: LGHDT and YNNKEL (reference sequence). The CDR3 sequence is 20 residues long. Trimming took 0 bases from V and 6 from J, leaving 29 bases between them. This CDR3 reads CASSQDPFLKEGSRVAEAFF. DNA for the CDR3: TGTGCCAGCAGCCAAGACCCCTTCCTGAAAGAGGGCTCTCGAGTCGCTGAAGCTTTCTTT.

This chain joins TRBV4-3 and TRBJ1-2; 12 nucleotides match TRBD1. Losses at the gene ends were 4 bases for V and 8 bases for J; bases not matched to a gene: 5. CDR1 is LGHNA and CDR2 is YSLEER in the germline V gene. CDR3 size: 14 residues. The chain's CDR3 is CASSPGQGAPGYTF. In DNA, the CDR3 is TGCGCCAGCAGCCCGGGACAGGGGGCGCCAGGCTACACCTTC.

The V and J genes are TRBV7-2 and TRBJ2-3; TRBD2 matches 16 bases. CDR1 and CDR2 from the germline V gene are SGHTA and FQGNSA. The V segment lost 6 bases and the J segment 6 bases; nucleotides outside the gene matches: 12. This CDR3 is 18 amino acids long. The CDR3 nucleotides read TGTGCCAGCAGATCCACCGGGACTAGCGGGAGGGCCTCGGATACGCAGTATTTT. This sequence encodes CASRSTGTSGRASDTQYF.

The gene calls are TRBV9 and TRBJ1-2; 10 bases are a match to TRBD1. Trimming cost V 4 bases and J 2 bases; bases outside gene matches: 5. Germline-derived CDR1 and CDR2 are SGDLS and YYNGEE. This CDR3 has 15 amino acids. The CDR3 loop is CASSPRDRGNYGYTF. In DNA form, the CDR3 reads TGTGCCAGCAGCCCCCGGGACAGGGGAAACTATGGCTACACCTTC.

This clone was counted a few times. The chain carries TRBV19 and TRBJ1-5; D gene ambiguous. The CDR3 is made up of 12 amino acids. Trimming cost V 2 bases and J 3 bases, with 2 bases left between them. Germline V gene lookup returns CDR1 LNHDA and CDR2 SQIVND (reference sequence). The CDR3 DNA is TGTGCCAGTAGTATACACAATCAGCCCCAGCATTTT. Residues: CASSIHNQPQHF.